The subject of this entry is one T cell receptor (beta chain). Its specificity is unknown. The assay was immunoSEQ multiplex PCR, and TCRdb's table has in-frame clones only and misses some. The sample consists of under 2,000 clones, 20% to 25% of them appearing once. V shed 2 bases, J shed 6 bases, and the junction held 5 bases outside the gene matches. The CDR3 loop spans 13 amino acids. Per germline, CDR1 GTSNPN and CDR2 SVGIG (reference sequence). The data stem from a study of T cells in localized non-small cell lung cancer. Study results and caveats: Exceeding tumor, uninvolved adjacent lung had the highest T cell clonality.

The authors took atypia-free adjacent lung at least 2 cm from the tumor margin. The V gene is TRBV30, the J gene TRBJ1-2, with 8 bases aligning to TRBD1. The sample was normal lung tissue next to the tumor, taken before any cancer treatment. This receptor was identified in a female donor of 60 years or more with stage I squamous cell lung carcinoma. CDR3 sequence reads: CAWSQMTGDGYTF. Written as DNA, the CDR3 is TGTGCCTGGAGTCAAATGACAGGGGATGGCTACACCTTC.